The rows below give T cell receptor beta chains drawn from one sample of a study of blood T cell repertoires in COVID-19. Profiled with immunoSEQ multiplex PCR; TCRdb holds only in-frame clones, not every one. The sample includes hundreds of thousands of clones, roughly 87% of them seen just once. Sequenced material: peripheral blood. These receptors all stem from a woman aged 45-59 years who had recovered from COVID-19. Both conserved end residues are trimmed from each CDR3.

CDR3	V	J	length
ASSINIRSNQPQH	TRBV19	TRBJ1-5	13
ASSTRGQLSYEQY	TRBV6-2/TRBV6-3	TRBJ2-7	13
ASRGGRAENEQF	TRBV19	TRBJ2-1	12
RAREGETQY	TRBV20-1	TRBJ2-5	9
SVENTGGYEQY	TRBV29-1	TRBJ2-7	11
AWCPGGTRNSPLH	TRBV30	TRBJ1-6	13
ASSLGGPAYNEQF	TRBV5-4	TRBJ2-1	13
ASSSRTGDQPQH	TRBV5-8	TRBJ1-5	12
ASSLYGGSAYEQY	TRBV28	TRBJ2-7	13
ASSLQGAGNYGYT	TRBV6-5	TRBJ1-2	13
ASSVHVNNDGYT	TRBV7-9	TRBJ1-2	12
ASSFVGGGRNYGYT	TRBV27	TRBJ1-2	14
ASSQGGGVSYEQY	TRBV3-1/TRBV3-2	TRBJ2-7	13
ASSTGQESGEQY	TRBV19	TRBJ2-7	12
ASSDGTGGDEQY	TRBV6-4	TRBJ2-7	12
ASSLGTSGSHEQY	TRBV7-2	TRBJ2-7	13
ASSQSHEQY	TRBV4-2	TRBJ2-7	9
ASGLSGVSETQY	TRBV12-5	TRBJ2-5	12
ASTLRREPNTGELF	TRBV19	TRBJ2-2	14
ASSFESPTDTQY	TRBV6-5	TRBJ2-3	12
ASNSFSDRASYGYT	TRBV6-6	TRBJ1-2	14
ASSWDRAYEQY	TRBV5-1	TRBJ2-7	11
AWSGGLAGGSDTQY	TRBV30	TRBJ2-3	14
ASSLGQRRTDTQY	TRBV7-2	TRBJ2-3	13